The 19 T cell receptor beta chains in this list originate from one sample, sequenced in a study of blood T cell repertoires in COVID-19 (dated by TCRdb to about 2020). To prepare the library, the immunoSEQ multiplex PCR assay was applied. As stored in TCRdb, this immuneACCESS dataset retains in-frame rearrangements with V and J assigned. A fraction of the clones does not appear; measured against another copy, unresolved V genes explain less than half of the discrepancy, and the remainder lacks a known reason. The sample yields about 240,000 clones; just under 85% were counted once. Clones ranked in the top ten supply roughly 9.6% of the sample. Specimen: peripheral blood. The source of these receptors is a woman older than 75 with acute or convalescent COVID-19.

The chain combines TRBV18 with TRBJ1-2, with unresolved D. Trimming took 4 bases from V and 4 from J, leaving 19 bases between them. The CDR3 runs to 16 residues. In germline, CDR1 is KGHSH, CDR2 LQKENI. This CDR3 is CASSLQAPQSVYGYTF. The CDR3 bases are TGTGCCAGCTCACTCCAGGCCCCCCAGAGTGTCTATGGCTACACCTTC.

Written as DNA, the CDR3 is TGTGCCAGCAGCTTATCGGTGACTAGCGGGGGGGCCGAGCAGTTCTTC. Translating it yields CASSLSVTSGGAEQFF. The chain recombines TRBV7-2 with TRBJ2-1, with 14 bases fitting TRBD2. The junction had 7 bases not matched to a gene; V was cut back by 2 bases and J by 10 bases. The CDR3 has 16 residues. The germline CDR1 and CDR2 sequences are SGHTA and FQGNSA. The full variable domain, rest sourced from reference TRBV7-2 and TRBJ2-1, is GAGVSQSPSNKVTEKGKDVELRCDPISGHTALYWYRQSLGQGLEFLIYFQGNSAPDKSGLPSDRFSAERTGGSVSTLTIQRTQQEDSAVYLCASSLSVTSGGAEQFFGPGTRLTVL.

The CDR3 DNA reads TGTGCCAGCAGCTTCGGAGGGGGCTTCAACGAGCAGTACTTC. Amino acid sequence: CASSFGGGFNEQYF. V and J are TRBV3-1 (or the pseudogene TRBV3-2) and TRBJ2-7, with D possibly matching TRBD1 (7 bases). V was clipped by 5 bases and J by 5 bases, with 16 bases between them. The germline V gene encodes CDR1 LGHDT and CDR2 YNNKEL (reference sequence). The CDR3 length is 14 residues.

The gene calls are TRBV6-2 or TRBV6-3 and TRBJ2-7, with 9 bases identical to TRBD1. The J segment lost 4 bases and the V segment lost 5 bases, leaving 15 bases of the junction unmatched. Germline loops: CDR1 MNHEY, CDR2 SVGEGT. The CDR3 has 17 amino acids. The CDR3: CASSGGLRDREKYEQYF. The CDR3 bases are TGTGCCAGCAGTGGGGGCCTCCGGGACAGGGAGAAATACGAGCAGTACTTC.

This chain joins TRBV3-1 (or the pseudogene TRBV3-2) and TRBJ2-7; 10 nucleotides agree with TRBD2. The CDR3 runs to 13 residues. With V trimmed by 5 bases and J by 3 bases, 1 base remained unmatched. Germline values: CDR1 LGHDT, CDR2 YNNKEL (reference sequence). The CDR3 bases are TGTGCCAGCAGCGTAGCGGGGGGCTACGAGCAGTACTTC. Translated, it gives CASSVAGGYEQYF.

The V and J genes are TRBV21-1 and TRBJ2-1; TRBD2 is the table's D call and was not checked against the DNA. TRBV21-1 is shown as a pseudogene. CDR3 size: 13 residues. In DNA form, the CDR3 reads TGTGCCAGCAGCACCGGCAGGAGGGGTGAGCAGTTCTTC. Its translation is CASSTGRRGEQFF.

The chain carries TRBV7-2 and TRBJ1-5; D gene unclear. CDR1 is SGHTA, CDR2 FQGNSA, per germline. The CDR3 contains 13 residues. Trimming pared 10 bases from V and 4 bases from J, leaving 14 bases between. The CDR3 protein is CATAGGVNQPQHF. CDR3 coding DNA: TGTGCCACCGCAGGCGGGGTAAATCAGCCCCAGCATTTT.

V gene TRBV5-1 combines with J gene TRBJ2-1; 7 bases align to TRBD1. The CDR3 covers 15 residues. Germline V gene data show CDR1 as SGHRS and CDR2 as YFSETQ. With 6 bases clipped from V and 1 base from J, the junction kept 7 bases outside the gene matches. In DNA form, the CDR3 reads TGCGCCAGCAACCCTAGGGGGCTGTCCTACAATGAGCAGTTCTTC. Its translation is CASNPRGLSYNEQFF. Filled out from reference TRBV5-1 and TRBJ2-1, the complete variable domain reads KAGVTQTPRYLIKTRGQQVTLSCSPISGHRSVSWYQQTPGQGLQFLFEYFSETQRNKGNFPGRFSGRQFSNSRSEMNVSTLELGDSALYLCASNPRGLSYNEQFFGPGTRLTVL.

The sample holds a few counts of this clone. The chain has TRBV5-1 and TRBJ2-7; 12 bases agree with TRBD1. V gave up 4 bases and J gave up 6 bases; unmatched junction bases: 8. The CDR3 contains 15 residues. Germline lookup yields CDR1 SGHRS and CDR2 YFSETQ. The CDR3 region has the DNA TGCGCCAGCAGCATCTCGGGACAGGGGGCAATCGAGCAGTACTTC. This encodes CASSISGQGAIEQYF.

V gene TRBV5-1 combines with J gene TRBJ2-7; 14 bases align to TRBD2. Germline V gene lookup returns CDR1 SGHRS and CDR2 YFSETQ. Trimming cost V 3 bases and J 3 bases; bases outside gene matches: 5. The CDR3 contains 16 residues. Written as DNA, the CDR3 is TGCGCCAGCAGCTACGGACTAGCGGGGGGCGTCTACGAGCAGTACTTC. It translates to CASSYGLAGGVYEQYF.

This clone was seen only once. The chain has TRBV15 and TRBJ2-7; 9 bases fit TRBD1. CDR1 is LNHNV and CDR2 is YYDKDF in the germline V gene (reference sequence). Trimming at V came to 5 bases and at J to 4 bases, leaving 6 bases not matched to a gene. The CDR3 loop spans 14 amino acids. The CDR3 protein is CATSDGQGPYEQYF. The CDR3 region has the DNA TGTGCCACCAGCGACGGACAGGGGCCATACGAGCAGTACTTC.

V and J are TRBV7-9 and TRBJ2-1; 12 nucleotides align to TRBD1. The germline V gene has CDR1 SEHNR and CDR2 FQNEAQ (reference sequence). The CDR3 spans 15 residues. Losses at the gene ends were 6 bases for V and 4 bases for J; bases not matched to a gene: 4. The CDR3 DNA reads as TGTGCCAGCAGACAGGGACAGGGGGCTTACAATGAGCAGTTCTTC. It specifies CASRQGQGAYNEQFF.

V gene TRBV2 combines with J gene TRBJ1-5, with D uncertain. Trimming shortened V by 2 bases and J by 7 bases, and 12 bases separated the two germline ends. This CDR3 spans 14 amino acids. The germline V gene has CDR1 SNHLY and CDR2 FYNNEI. The CDR3 DNA sequence: TGTGCCAGCAGTGAACGGTGGGCGGGACAGCCCCAGCATTTT. Protein: CASSERWAGQPQHF.

Details on this clone: One junction end does not reproduce the germline sequence, and a read error may be involved. The CDR3: CATGEENEQFF. DNA of the CDR3: TGTGCCACCGGTGAAGAGAATGAGCAGTTCTTC. This chain connects TRBV24-1 to TRBJ2-1; D unclear. CDR1 and CDR2 (germline): KGHDR, SFDVKD. The CDR3 runs 11 residues.

This clone was counted a few times. Other DNA sequences in the same sample also yield this CDR3. The CDR3 loop is CASSITGGQETQYF. The CDR3 DNA follows: TGTGCCAGTAGTATAACAGGGGGCCAAGAGACCCAGTACTTC. The rearrangement links TRBV19 to TRBJ2-5, with TRBD1 matching over 8 bases. Germline trimming cut 2 bases from V and 1 base from J; bases unmatched to any gene: 0. CDR3 length: 14 amino acids. CDR1 and CDR2 (germline): LNHDA, SQIVND (reference sequence).

In nucleotides, the CDR3 is TGTGCCAGCAGTACCATGGGACAGGGGTGGAGTTCACCCCTCCACTTT. This codes for CASSTMGQGWSSPLHF. J is TRBJ1-6 and V is TRBV28; TRBD1 matches 10 bases. The CDR3 is 16 residues long. Germline V gives CDR1 MDHEN, CDR2 SYDVKM. The trim removed 5 bases at V and 9 bases at J, leaving 10 bases unmatched.

This chain uses TRBV2 with TRBJ1-6; 7 nucleotides match TRBD1. Trimming at V came to 2 bases and at J to 7 bases, leaving 5 bases not matched to a gene. From germline, CDR1 is SNHLY and CDR2 FYNNEI. The CDR3 runs to 15 residues. CDR3 DNA: TGTGCCAGCAGTGAAAGGGGGCTCCCCAATTCACCCCTCCACTTT. It codes for CASSERGLPNSPLHF.

V usage is TRBV10-3 and J usage is TRBJ1-4, with a weak D call TRBD1 (5 bases). The CDR3 loop spans 15 amino acids. Germline V gives CDR1 ENHRY, CDR2 SYGVKD. Deletions cut 2 bases from V and 1 base from J, with 8 bases between. CDR3 bases: TGTGCCATCAGTGAGGCGGGGGGAACTAATGAAAAACTGTTTTTT. As protein: CAISEAGGTNEKLFF.

The genes are TRBV9 and TRBJ2-3; possible D gene TRBD1, 6 bases. This CDR3 has 16 residues. Germline lookup yields CDR1 SGDLS and CDR2 YYNGEE. With 5 bases removed from V and 7 bases from J, the gap between germline ends came to 23 bases. CDR3 sequence reads: CASSEDAPQGGNTQYF. The CDR3 DNA reads TGTGCCAGCAGTGAGGACGCACCACAAGGGGGTAATACGCAGTATTTT.